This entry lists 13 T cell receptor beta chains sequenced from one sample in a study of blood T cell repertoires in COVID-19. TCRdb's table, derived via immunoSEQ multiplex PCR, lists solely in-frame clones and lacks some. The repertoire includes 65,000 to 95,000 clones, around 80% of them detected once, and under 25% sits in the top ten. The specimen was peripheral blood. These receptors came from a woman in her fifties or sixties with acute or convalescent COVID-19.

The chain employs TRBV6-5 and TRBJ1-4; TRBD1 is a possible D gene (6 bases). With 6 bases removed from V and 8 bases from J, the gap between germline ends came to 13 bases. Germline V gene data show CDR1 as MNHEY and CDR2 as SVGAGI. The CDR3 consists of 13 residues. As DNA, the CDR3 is TGTGCCAGCAGGGGACAAGGGTACGAAAAACTGTTTTTT. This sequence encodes CASRGQGYEKLFF.

DNA of the CDR3: TGTGCCAGCAGCTTGGAACAGACTATTCAGCCCCAGCATTTT. Translated: CASSLEQTIQPQHF. J is TRBJ1-5 and V is TRBV5-5; D is unclear. The CDR3 covers 14 residues. Germline V lookup: CDR1 SGHKS, CDR2 YYEKEE (reference sequence). V shed 0 bases and J shed 6 bases, with 10 bases lying between them.

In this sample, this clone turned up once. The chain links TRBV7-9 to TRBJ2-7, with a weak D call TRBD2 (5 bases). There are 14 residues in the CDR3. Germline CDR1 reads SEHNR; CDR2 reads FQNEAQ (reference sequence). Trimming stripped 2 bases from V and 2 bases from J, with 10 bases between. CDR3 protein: CASSLSGLTYEQYF. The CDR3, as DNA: TGTGCCAGCAGCTTAAGTGGACTCACCTACGAGCAGTACTTC. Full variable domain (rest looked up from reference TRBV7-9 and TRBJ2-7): DTGVSQNPRHKITKRGQNVTFRCDPISEHNRLYWYRQTLGQGPEFLTYFQNEAQLEKSRLLSDRFSAERPKGSFSTLEIQRTEQGDSAMYLCASSLSGLTYEQYFGPGTRLTVT.

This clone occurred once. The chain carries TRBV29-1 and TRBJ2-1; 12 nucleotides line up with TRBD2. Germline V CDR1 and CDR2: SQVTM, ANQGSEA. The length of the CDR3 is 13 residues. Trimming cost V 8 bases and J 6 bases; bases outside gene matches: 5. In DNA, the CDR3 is TGCAGCTCCGGACTAGCGGGGAGCAATGAGCAGTTCTTC. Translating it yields CSSGLAGSNEQFF.

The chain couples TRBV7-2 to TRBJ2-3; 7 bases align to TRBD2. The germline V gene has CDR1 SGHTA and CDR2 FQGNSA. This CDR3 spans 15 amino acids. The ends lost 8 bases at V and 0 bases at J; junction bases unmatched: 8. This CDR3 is CASADPRGSTDTQYF. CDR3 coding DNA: TGTGCCAGCGCCGACCCGCGGGGGAGCACAGATACGCAGTATTTT.

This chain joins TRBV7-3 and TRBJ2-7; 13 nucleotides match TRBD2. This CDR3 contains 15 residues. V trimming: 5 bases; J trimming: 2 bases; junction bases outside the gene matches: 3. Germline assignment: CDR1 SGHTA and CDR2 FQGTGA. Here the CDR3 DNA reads TGTGCCAGCAGCCAAGGACTAGCGGGGGCCTACGAGCAGTACTTC. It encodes CASSQGLAGAYEQYF.

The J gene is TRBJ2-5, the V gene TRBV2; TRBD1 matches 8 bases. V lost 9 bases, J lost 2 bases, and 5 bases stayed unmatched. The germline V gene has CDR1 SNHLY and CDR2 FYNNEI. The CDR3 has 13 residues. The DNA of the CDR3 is TGTGCCAGGGACAGGGCGCTTCAAGAGACCCAGTACTTC. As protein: CARDRALQETQYF.

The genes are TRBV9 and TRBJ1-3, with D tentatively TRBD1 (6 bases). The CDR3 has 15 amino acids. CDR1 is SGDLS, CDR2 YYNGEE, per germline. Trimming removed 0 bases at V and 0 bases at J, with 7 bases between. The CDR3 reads CASSVEGGSGNTIYF. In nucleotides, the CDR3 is TGTGCCAGCAGCGTAGAAGGGGGCTCTGGAAACACCATATATTTT.

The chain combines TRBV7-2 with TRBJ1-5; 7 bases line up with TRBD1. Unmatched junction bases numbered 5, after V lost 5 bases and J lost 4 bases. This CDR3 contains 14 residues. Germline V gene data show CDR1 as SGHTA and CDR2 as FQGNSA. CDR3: CASSLGTANQPQHF. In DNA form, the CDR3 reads TGTGCCAGCAGCCTGGGGACAGCTAATCAGCCCCAGCATTTT.

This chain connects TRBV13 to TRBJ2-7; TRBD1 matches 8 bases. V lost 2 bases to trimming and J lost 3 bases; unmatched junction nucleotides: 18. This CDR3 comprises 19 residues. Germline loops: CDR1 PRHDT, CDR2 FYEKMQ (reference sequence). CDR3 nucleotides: TGTGCCAGCAGCTTAAGCGGCAGGGGGCGATTCTTTTTCGACTACGAGCAGTACTTC. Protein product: CASSLSGRGRFFFDYEQYF.

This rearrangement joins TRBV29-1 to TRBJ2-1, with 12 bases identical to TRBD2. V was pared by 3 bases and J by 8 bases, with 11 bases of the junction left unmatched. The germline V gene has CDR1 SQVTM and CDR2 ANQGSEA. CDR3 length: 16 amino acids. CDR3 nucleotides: TGCAGCGTTGAGAGTCCTAGCGGGAGGGCCGAAGATGAGCAGTTCTTC. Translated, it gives CSVESPSGRAEDEQFF.

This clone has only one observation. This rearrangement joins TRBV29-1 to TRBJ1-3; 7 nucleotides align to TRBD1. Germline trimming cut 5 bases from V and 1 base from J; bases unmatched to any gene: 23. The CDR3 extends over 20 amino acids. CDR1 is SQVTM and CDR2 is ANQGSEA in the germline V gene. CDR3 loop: CSVSVILGTACIRSGNTIYF. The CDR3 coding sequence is TGCAGCGTTTCTGTTATATTAGGGACAGCGTGTATCAGGTCTGGAAACACCATATATTTT.

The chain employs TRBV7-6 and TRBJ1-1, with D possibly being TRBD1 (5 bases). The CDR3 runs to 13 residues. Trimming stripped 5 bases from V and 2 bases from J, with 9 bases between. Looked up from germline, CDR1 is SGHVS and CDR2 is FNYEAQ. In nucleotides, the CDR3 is TGTGCCAGCAGCGCCGACAGCAACACTGAAGCTTTCTTT. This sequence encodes CASSADSNTEAFF. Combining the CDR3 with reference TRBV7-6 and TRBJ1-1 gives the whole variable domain GAGVSQSPRYKVTKRGQDVALRCDPISGHVSLYWYRQALGQGPEFLTYFNYEAQQDKSGLPNDRFSAERPEGSISTLTIQRTEQRDSAMYRCASSADSNTEAFFGQGTRLTVV.